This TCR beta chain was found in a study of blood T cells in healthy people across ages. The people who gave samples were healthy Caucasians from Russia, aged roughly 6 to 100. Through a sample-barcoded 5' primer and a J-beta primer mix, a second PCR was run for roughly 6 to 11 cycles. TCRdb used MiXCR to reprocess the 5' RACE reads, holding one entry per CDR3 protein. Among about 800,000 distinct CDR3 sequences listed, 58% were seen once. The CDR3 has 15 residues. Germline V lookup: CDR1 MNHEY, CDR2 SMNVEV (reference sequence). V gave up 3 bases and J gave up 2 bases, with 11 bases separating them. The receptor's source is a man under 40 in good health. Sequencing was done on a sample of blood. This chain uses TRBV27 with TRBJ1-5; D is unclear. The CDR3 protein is CASSLIGEGNQPQHF. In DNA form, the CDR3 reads TGTGCCAGCAGTTTGATTGGGGAAGGCAATCAGCCCCAGCATTTT.